Sequencing of this TCR beta chain was carried out in a study of cytomegalovirus exposure and HLA in healthy donors. Study-wide points: The productive fraction for most TCR beta V segments was about 87% or about 30% in an earlier analysis. Later analysis revealed greater clonal expansion in HLA-associated TCR beta chains than in equally common others. CMV serostatus alone was available as immune exposure information. The majority of TCR sequences were rare, yet some public TCRs appeared in many donors.

PCR amplification relied on 60 Vbeta primers (plus 13 Jbeta primers). Data came from immunoSEQ multiplex PCR; TCRdb stores just in-frame clones and leaves some out. Found here are 90,000 to 140,000 clones, 12% of them singletons; the top ten hold 16%. This clone showed up just a few times. Its specificity is unknown. The CDR3 runs to 14 residues. The V and J ends lost 4 bases and 0 bases, in that order; junction bases with no gene match: 1. Germline values: CDR1 SEHNR, CDR2 FQNEAQ (reference sequence). This TCR derives from a man in his forties or fifties in good health and CMV-seropositive. This rearrangement joins TRBV7-9 to TRBJ1-2, with 8 bases lining up with TRBD1. The sample taken for sequencing was PBMCs. The DNA for the CDR3 is TGTGCCAGCAGCTCAGGGGGCTCTAACTATGGCTACACCTTC. This gives the protein CASSSGGSNYGYTF.